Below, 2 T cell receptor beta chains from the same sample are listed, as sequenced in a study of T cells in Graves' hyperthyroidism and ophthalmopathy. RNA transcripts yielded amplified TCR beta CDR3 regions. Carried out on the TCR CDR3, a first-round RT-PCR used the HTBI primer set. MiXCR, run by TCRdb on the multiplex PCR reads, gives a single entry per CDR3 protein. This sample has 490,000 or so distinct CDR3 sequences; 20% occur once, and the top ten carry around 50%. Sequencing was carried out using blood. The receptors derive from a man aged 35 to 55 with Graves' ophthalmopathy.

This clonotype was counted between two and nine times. CDR3 coding DNA: TGTGCCAGCGGTCTCCGTCGAAGACAGAGTATTTTAAACTATGGCTACACCTTC. It codes for CASGLRRRQSILNYGYTF. The chain employs TRBV6-1 and TRBJ1-2; D might be TRBD1 (5 bases). The V end was cut by 8 bases, the J end by 2 bases, with 27 bases between. The CDR3 loop spans 18 amino acids. CDR1 and CDR2 (germline): MNHNS, SASEGT.

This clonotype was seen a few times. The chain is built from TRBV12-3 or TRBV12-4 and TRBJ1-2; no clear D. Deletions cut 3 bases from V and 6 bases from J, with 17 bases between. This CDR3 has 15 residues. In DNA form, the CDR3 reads TGTGCCAGCAGTTTTTTATCGGAGTCGAGAAATGGCTACACCTTC. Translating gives CASSFLSESRNGYTF.